The next 10 T cell receptor beta chains were all read from a single sample in a study of response to subunit inactivated influenza vaccine. TCRdb recomputed calls from the RT-PCR reads with MiXCR, one row per CDR3 protein. The table has about 570,000 distinct CDR3 sequences, roughly 10% seen once. Sequenced here: PBMCs from blood, sampled on the day of vaccination. These TCRs come from a man aged 50-60 years who received an inactivated influenza vaccine.

J is TRBJ2-7 and V is TRBV7-6; D is perhaps TRBD2 (6 bases). V was clipped by 2 bases and J by 6 bases, with 17 bases between them. CDR1 and CDR2 (germline): SGHVS, FNYEAQ. This CDR3 contains 15 residues. CDR3 nucleotides: TGTGCCAGCAGCTTATCCAGCGGGCTAAGCTTCGAGCAGTACTTC. Encoded protein: CASSLSSGLSFEQYF.

CDR3 loop: CASSMISGSRLFEQFF. DNA for the CDR3: TGCGCCAGCAGCATGATTTCCGGGAGCCGACTTTTTGAGCAGTTCTTC. The chain recombines TRBV5-1 with TRBJ2-1; TRBD2 might be the D (6 bases). The CDR3 loop spans 16 amino acids. Germline V gene data show CDR1 as SGHRS and CDR2 as YFSETQ. The germline V and J ends were trimmed by 4 bases and 9 bases, with 23 bases remaining between them.

A few counts support this clonotype. The chain carries TRBV7-6 and TRBJ2-1; D call uncertain. V lost 7 bases and J lost 0, with 13 bases in between. Germline CDR1 is SGHVS and CDR2 is FNYEAQ. The CDR3 spans 15 residues. DNA of the CDR3: TGTGCCAGCACCTCCGGCTTTAGCTCCTACAATGAGCAGTTCTTC. Its translation is CASTSGFSSYNEQFF. Full variable domain (missing parts from reference TRBV7-6 and TRBJ2-1): GAGVSQSPRYKVTKRGQDVALRCDPISGHVSLYWYRQALGQGPEFLTYFNYEAQQDKSGLPNDRFSAERPEGSISTLTIQRTEQRDSAMYRCASTSGFSSYNEQFFGPGTRLTVL.

Concerning this clonotype itself: One end of the junction fails to match germline, which may point to a read error. The chain recombines TRBV2 with TRBJ2-1; perhaps TRBD2 as D (7 bases). Germline CDR1 SNHLY, CDR2 FYNNEI. The CDR3 is 14 amino acids. CDR3 sequence: CAGRNRGGQGEQFF. In DNA form, the CDR3 reads TGTGCCGGCAGGAATAGGGGGGGGCAGGGTGAGCAGTTCTTC.

The table lists this clonotype with many counts. This sequence joins TRBV7-9 and TRBJ1-4; D unclear. The germline gives CDR1 SEHNR, CDR2 FQNEAQ (reference sequence). The CDR3 runs 13 residues. CDR3 region: CATDQDANEKLFF. Written as DNA, the CDR3 is TGTGCAACAGATCAGGACGCTAATGAAAAACTGTTTTTT.

This clonotype has a handful of counts. V and J are TRBV28 and TRBJ2-7; the match to TRBD1 covers 8 bases. V lost 5 bases and J lost 6; bases outside the gene matches: 3. Germline CDR1 and CDR2: MDHEN and SYDVKM. The CDR3 contains 12 residues. Here the CDR3 DNA reads TGTGCCAGCAGTGTTGACAGGGGCGAGCAGTACTTC. Amino acids: CASSVDRGEQYF.

This clonotype occurred many times. The chain couples TRBV5-1 to TRBJ2-1; D remains ambiguous. With 0 bases removed from V and 8 bases from J, the gap between germline ends came to 9 bases. The CDR3 covers 13 residues. Germline lookup yields CDR1 SGHRS and CDR2 YFSETQ. The CDR3 DNA follows: TGCGCCAGCAGCTTGGAAGGATTTGATGAGCAGTTCTTC. Its protein product is CASSLEGFDEQFF.

This clonotype was counted between two and nine times. V usage is TRBV27 and J usage is TRBJ2-6; 10 bases fit TRBD1. Looked up from germline, CDR1 is MNHEY and CDR2 is SMNVEV (reference sequence). The J segment lost 1 base and the V segment lost 4 bases, leaving 7 bases of the junction unmatched. The CDR3 spans 18 residues. CDR3 bases: TGTGCCAGCAGTTCAGGGACAGGGGTGTGGTCTGGGGCCAACGTCCTGACTTTC. Translation: CASSSGTGVWSGANVLTF.

The chain employs TRBV2 and TRBJ2-7; D is uncertain. This CDR3 is 11 amino acids long. V lost 7 bases, J lost 1 base, and 5 bases lay in between. Germline V gene data show CDR1 as SNHLY and CDR2 as FYNNEI. DNA for the CDR3: TGTGCCAGCACAGAGTCCTACGAGCAGTACTTC. As protein: CASTESYEQYF.

This clonotype was seen only a few times. The chain couples TRBV9 to TRBJ2-3; 12 bases fit TRBD2. The CDR3 has 17 amino acids. After removal of 2 bases from V and 5 bases from J, the junction contained 9 bases not matched to a gene. Germline V gives CDR1 SGDLS, CDR2 YYNGEE. The CDR3 DNA follows: TGTGCCAGCAGCGTGGGGACTAGCGGGTCCTTGAGAGATACGCAGTATTTT. As protein: CASSVGTSGSLRDTQYF.